This entry concerns a single T cell receptor (beta chain). Germline values: CDR1 SEHNR, CDR2 FQNEAQ (reference sequence). The CDR3 consists of 15 residues. V gave up 3 bases and J gave up 2 bases; unmatched junction bases: 6. This sample is drawn from a study of OX40 agonist ivuxolimab in advanced cancers. Clones were sequenced by immunoSEQ multiplex PCR, and TCRdb holds only the in-frame ones, with some missing. The repertoire holds tens of thousands of clones, with over 85% as singletons. Sample: CD4+ or CD8+ T cells sorted from blood, taken in a trial of the OX40 agonist ivuxolimab. V is TRBV7-9 and J is TRBJ2-5; 7 positions agree with TRBD2. The TCR sequence derives from an adult with an advanced solid tumor such as melanoma, head and neck, liver or kidney cancer. CDR3 region: CASSFPREGQETQYF. The CDR3 coding sequence is TGTGCCAGCAGCTTCCCAAGGGAGGGGCAAGAGACCCAGTACTTC.